The present TCR beta chain was sequenced within a study of OX40 agonist ivuxolimab in advanced cancers. About the research overall: Patients in dose escalation had liver, melanoma, kidney or head and neck cancers. Past anti-PD-1, anti-PD-L1 or anti-CTLA-4 therapy was accepted, and 40% to 50% had received some.

A history of autoimmune disease or systemic immunosuppression excluded patients. For this clone: Its cognate antigen is unknown.

The study, taken as a whole, reports: Specificity for antigen went undetermined in the expanded peripheral T cells.

TCRdb's copy holds only in-frame clones and misses some; the assay was immunoSEQ multiplex PCR. The data show tens of thousands of clones, with 90% to 95% seen just once and about 4% held by the top ten. V shed 4 bases and J 6 bases; nucleotides not matched to a gene: 16. CDR1 is ENHRY and CDR2 is SYGVKD in the germline V gene. The CDR3 has 19 residues. The source was CD4+ or CD8+ T cells sorted from blood, collected in a trial of the OX40 agonist ivuxolimab. The V gene is TRBV10-3, the J gene TRBJ2-7, with 15 bases lining up with TRBD2. The receptor was isolated from an adult with an advanced solid tumor such as melanoma, head and neck, liver or kidney cancer. CDR3 coding DNA: TGTGCCATCAGTGGTTCAGGACTAGCGGGAGGGCCCGGTTTTGGCGAGCAGTACTTC. Translated: CAISGSGLAGGPGFGEQYF.